These T cell receptor beta chains were read from a single sample in a study of T cell responses to AZD1222 COVID-19 vaccine. Measured with immunoSEQ multiplex PCR; TCRdb has only the in-frame clones, and not every one. The table includes over 100,000 clones, roughly 89% detected once. The sequencing used peripheral blood, collected on day 0 of AZD1222 vaccination. Receptors originate from an adult in good health. CDR3s include the opening cysteine and the closing phenylalanine or tryptophan.

>TRBJ1-1|15|TRBV5-5
CASSLGGQGNTEAFF
>TRBJ1-3|19|TRBV4-1
CASSQVGQGSRSSGNTIYF
>TRBJ1-1|16|TRBV5-1
CASSLGVQGMNTEAFF
>TRBJ1-2|13|TRBV5-6
CASGPQPNYGYTF
>TRBJ1-5|15|TRBV28
CASSSDRFSNQPQHF
>TRBJ1-2|13|TRBV6-1
CASSPQTGYGYTF
>TRBJ2-3|15|TRBV21-1
CASTYAGPSTDTQYF
>TRBJ2-3|15|TRBV27
CASSLERVSTDTQYF
>TRBJ1-5|13|TRBV11-2
CASSLSVNQPQHF
>TRBJ2-7|12|TRBV25-1
CATAEVSYEQYF
>TRBJ1-5|14|TRBV9
CASSVGPGSQPQHF
>TRBJ1-1|13|TRBV6-6
CASMGLMNTEAFF
>TRBJ1-1|13|TRBV5-1
CASSLQGNTEAFF
>TRBJ2-1|15|TRBV10-3
CAINPEVAGVGEQFF